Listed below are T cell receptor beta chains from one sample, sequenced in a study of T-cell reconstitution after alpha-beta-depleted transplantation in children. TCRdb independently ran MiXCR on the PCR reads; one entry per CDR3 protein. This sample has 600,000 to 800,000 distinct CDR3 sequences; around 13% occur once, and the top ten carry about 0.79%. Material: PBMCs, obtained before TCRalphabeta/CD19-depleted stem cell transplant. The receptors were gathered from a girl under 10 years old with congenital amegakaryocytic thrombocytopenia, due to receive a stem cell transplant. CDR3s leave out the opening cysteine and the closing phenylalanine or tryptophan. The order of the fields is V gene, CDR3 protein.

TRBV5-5	ASSLGYRGQGMRQPQH
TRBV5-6	ASSLFEGRKTQY
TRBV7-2	ASSLVLLVGEQF
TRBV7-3	ASSRQGFGTEAF
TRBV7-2	ASNARPEYEQY
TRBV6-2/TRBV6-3	ASKRRGNQPQH
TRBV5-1	ASSLEGLAVLWGTQY
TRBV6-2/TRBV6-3	ASRLYTSELWGNEQF
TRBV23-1	ASSLAEGHQFYNEQF
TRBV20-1	SAIYRGSSYEQY
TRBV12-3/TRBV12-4	ASSLTEQF
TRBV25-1	ASSFPGQKETQY
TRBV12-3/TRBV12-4	ASSIGTSRADTQY
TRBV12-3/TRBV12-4	ASSLTSGTSTDTQY
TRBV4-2	ASSQEGLAGLSR
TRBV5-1	ASSLEGASTDTQY
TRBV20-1	SALSKGVGGNIQY
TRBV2	ASSEANPPGQGLSGSEAF
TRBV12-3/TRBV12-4	ASSSQPHEQY
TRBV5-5	ASSFREPWNEQF
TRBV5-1	ASSRSPGTSTLSYEQY
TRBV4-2	ASRGLAGSSGANVLT
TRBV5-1	ASRLMSTGELF
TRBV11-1	ASSLALLGGGPTDTQY
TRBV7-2	ASSLAPSEVDPEQY
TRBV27	ASSTWREETQY
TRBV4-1	ASSGGLAGGPSEQF
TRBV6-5	ASSYAPGDSFIYGYT
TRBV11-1	ASSPAGSRSVRGHEQF
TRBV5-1	ASSGGQEYGYT
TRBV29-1	SVGDEDGSSYEQY
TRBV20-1	SARADSGRDTQY